The 16 T cell receptor beta chains in this list originate from one sample, sequenced in a study of blood T cells in healthy people across ages (dated by TCRdb to about 2015). The library was obtained by 5' RACE. TCRdb lists the instrument as Illumina HiSeq 2500. A second PCR of roughly 7 to 11 cycles was performed with a sample-barcoded 5' primer and a J-beta primer mix. The public reads were reanalyzed by TCRdb: fastp trimming at Q25, MiXCR alignment, in-frame beta chains only. Duplicate CDR3 protein sequences are folded into a single record with the most common DNA and genes. The sample table contains over 950,000 distinct CDR3 sequences; only one count was recorded for 30% to 40% of them. Together, the top ten hold about an eighth of the sample. Input material: blood. All receptors derive from a man aged 18 to 30 in good health.

V gene TRBV12-3 or TRBV12-4 combines with J gene TRBJ1-1; 11 nucleotides line up with TRBD1. The CDR3 covers 14 residues. V lost 4 bases, J lost 8 bases, and 6 bases stayed unmatched. This CDR3 reads CASSSLGQGGEAFF. The CDR3 region has the DNA TGTGCCAGCAGTTCCCTGGGACAGGGGGGCGAAGCTTTCTTT.

This clonotype has at least ten counts. The chain couples TRBV29-1 to TRBJ2-1, with D maybe TRBD2 (6 bases). Trimming pared 0 bases from V and 7 bases from J, leaving 25 bases between. Germline CDR1 SQVTM, CDR2 ANQGSEA. This CDR3 has 18 residues. The CDR3 reads CSVEDSFAGFKPRNEQFF. CDR3 DNA: TGCAGCGTTGAAGACTCCTTCGCGGGGTTTAAACCTAGGAATGAGCAGTTCTTC.

The J gene is TRBJ1-1, the V gene TRBV6-1; unclear D gene. The V and J ends lost 9 bases and 4 bases respectively, with 9 bases between them. Germline CDR1 and CDR2: MNHNS and SASEGT. This CDR3 comprises 11 residues. As DNA, the CDR3 is TGTGCCAGTGTGTTGGCCACTGAAGCTTTCTTT. Its protein is CASVLATEAFF.

In this sample, this clonotype turned up a few times. The chain recombines TRBV6-2 or TRBV6-3 with TRBJ2-1, with D perhaps TRBD2 (5 bases). Germline V gene sequence: CDR1 MNHEY, CDR2 SVGEGT. Trimming stripped 7 bases from V and 8 bases from J, with 12 bases between. The CDR3 sequence is 12 residues long. The chain's CDR3 is CASKSRGHEQFF. As DNA, the CDR3 is TGTGCCAGCAAGTCACGGGGTCATGAGCAGTTCTTC.

The V and J genes are TRBV6-6 and TRBJ1-1; 8 positions agree with TRBD1. The length of the CDR3 is 14 residues. V dropped 4 bases and J dropped 3; count of bases not matched to a gene: 4. CDR1 is MNHNY, CDR2 SVGAGI, per germline (reference sequence). In nucleotides, the CDR3 is TGTGCCAGCAGTTCCTCAGGGGGCTACACTGAAGCTTTCTTT. Translation: CASSSSGGYTEAFF.

This clonotype was observed once. A much larger clonotype is one base distant, so this may be a read error. The chain employs TRBV20-1 and TRBJ2-5, with 7 bases aligning to TRBD1. The J call may not be correct, given that the DNA end is closer to TRBJ2-1. The CDR3 loop spans 13 amino acids. Germline lookup yields CDR1 DFQATT and CDR2 SNEGSKA (reference sequence). CDR3 in DNA: TGCAGTGCTCCCCGACAGGGCCAAGAGACCCAGTTCTTC. Translated: CSAPRQGQETQFF.

The V gene is TRBV7-2, the J gene TRBJ2-3, with D possibly matching TRBD2 (5 bases). The CDR3 has 14 residues. Trimming cost V 5 bases and J 2 bases, with 11 bases left between them. Looked up from germline, CDR1 is SGHTA and CDR2 is FQGNSA. The CDR3 nucleotides are TGTGCCAGCAGCGTTAGCGTGGACACAGATACGCAGTATTTT. Its translation: CASSVSVDTDTQYF.

This clonotype was counted between two and nine times. This chain joins TRBV20-1 and TRBJ1-2, with TRBD1 matching over 8 bases. Trimming at V came to 2 bases and at J to 6 bases, leaving 11 bases not matched to a gene. Germline CDR1 reads DFQATT; CDR2 reads SNEGSKA (reference sequence). CDR3 length equals 15 residues. For the CDR3, the DNA is TGCAGTGCTAGAAACAGACGGACAGGGAGCAATGGCTACACCTTC. Translation gives CSARNRRTGSNGYTF.

V is TRBV20-1 and J is TRBJ2-2, with 8 bases that match TRBD2. The CDR3 covers 16 residues. After removal of 0 bases from V and 2 bases from J, the junction contained 5 bases not matched to a gene. Per the germline V gene, CDR1 is DFQATT and CDR2 is SNEGSKA (reference sequence). CDR3 bases: TGCAGTGCTAGAGATATCAGCGGGGGAAACACCGGGGAGCTGTTTTTT. Its translation: CSARDISGGNTGELFF.

This clonotype was observed a handful of times. The gene calls are TRBV20-1 and TRBJ1-2; D is undetermined. The ends were cut back, 1 base at V and 4 bases at J, with 7 bases in the middle. Germline values: CDR1 DFQATT, CDR2 SNEGSKA (reference sequence). This CDR3 contains 12 residues. The CDR3 region is CSARVSSYGYTF. In DNA, the CDR3 is TGCAGTGCTAGAGTTTCTAGCTATGGCTACACCTTC.

The DNA for the CDR3 is TGTGCCAGCTCCCTCCCCCGCCTCCACGACTCTGGGGCCAACGTCCTGACTTTC. As protein: CASSLPRLHDSGANVLTF. This chain joins TRBV6-2 or TRBV6-3 and TRBJ2-6; D is unresolved. The CDR3 runs 18 residues. Trimming cost V 8 bases and J 0 bases, with 20 bases left between them. Germline CDR1 reads MNHEY; CDR2 reads SVGEGT.

In its sample, this clonotype was seen a few times. In DNA, the CDR3 is TGTGCCAGCACCAGACCAACAGGGAACTATGGCTACACCTTC. This translates into CASTRPTGNYGYTF. The chain joins TRBV6-2 or TRBV6-3 to TRBJ1-2; D may be TRBD1 (6 bases). This CDR3 region has 14 residues. Germline-derived CDR1 and CDR2 are MNHEY and SVGEGT. Deletions cut 7 bases from V and 2 bases from J, with 14 bases between.

This clonotype was observed a few times. The chain recombines TRBV7-8 with TRBJ2-1; D is ambiguous. The germline CDR1 and CDR2 sequences are SGHVS and FQNEAQ. Trimming removed 1 base at V and 0 bases at J, with 10 bases between. The CDR3 spans 16 residues. CDR3 region: CASSLDGISSYNEQFF. CDR3 DNA: TGTGCCAGCAGCTTAGATGGAATTAGCTCCTACAATGAGCAGTTCTTC. The whole variable domain, remainder taken from reference TRBV7-8 and TRBJ2-1, is GAGVSQSPRYKVAKRGQDVALRCDPISGHVSLFWYQQALGQGPEFLTYFQNEAQLDKSGLPSDRFFAERPEGSVSTLKIQRTQQEDSAVYLCASSLDGISSYNEQFFGPGTRLTVL.

The chain carries TRBV6-2 or TRBV6-3 and TRBJ2-5; TRBD1 or TRBD2 may be the D gene (5 bases each). Germline V gene lookup returns CDR1 MNHEY and CDR2 SVGEGT. The CDR3 loop spans 16 amino acids. The V end was cut by 0 bases, the J end by 2 bases, with 13 bases between. The CDR3 protein is CASSYSGTAAQETQYF. CDR3 in DNA: TGTGCCAGCAGTTACTCCGGGACGGCGGCACAAGAGACCCAGTACTTC.

This chain links TRBV18 with TRBJ1-2; D unclear. In germline, CDR1 is KGHSH, CDR2 LQKENI. The V gene lost 2 bases and the J gene lost 3 bases, with 16 bases spanning the gap. The CDR3 consists of 16 residues. The CDR3: CASSPSTGVVDYGYTF. The CDR3 DNA reads as TGTGCCAGCTCACCATCCACCGGGGTCGTGGACTATGGCTACACCTTC.

The chain recombines TRBV4-2 with TRBJ2-1, with D hard to call. The V and J ends lost 1 base and 0 bases respectively, with 7 bases between them. The CDR3 consists of 15 residues. Germline CDR1 and CDR2: LGHNA and YNFKEQ. CDR3 in amino acids: CASSQAPHSYNEQFF. The CDR3 coding sequence is TGTGCCAGCAGCCAAGCTCCGCACTCCTACAATGAGCAGTTCTTC.